Following are 31 T cell receptor beta chains from one sample sequenced in a study of regulatory T cells. Amplification used 52 TRBV primers and 13 TRBJ primers. Assay used: immunoSEQ multiplex PCR; TCRdb lists only in-frame clones, some missing. The repertoire holds 15,000 or so clones, with about 92% as singletons. The sequenced material came from CD8+ T cells sorted from blood. The receptors originated from a person aged 18-35 years with CD3G deficiency.

V gene TRBV27 combines with J gene TRBJ1-6, with D uncertain. The CDR3 runs 14 residues. Germline V lookup: CDR1 MNHEY, CDR2 SMNVEV (reference sequence). The V gene lost 7 bases and the J gene lost 9 bases, with 16 bases spanning the gap. CDR3 bases: TGTGCCAGCACCTTGACCGGCGGGGTTTCACCCCTCCACTTT. It codes for CASTLTGGVSPLHF.

The V and J genes are TRBV7-9 and TRBJ1-2, with a possible D match to TRBD1 (6 bases). Germline values: CDR1 SEHNR, CDR2 FQNEAQ (reference sequence). The CDR3 consists of 13 residues. V dropped 1 base and J dropped 4 bases, with 7 bases sitting between them. The DNA of the CDR3 is TGTGCCAGCAGCTTAGGGACAGTCTATGGCTACACCTTC. Protein sequence: CASSLGTVYGYTF.

The chain carries TRBV18 and TRBJ1-2; no firm D call. V was trimmed by 2 bases and J by 3 bases, leaving 10 bases between them. CDR1 and CDR2 (germline): KGHSH, LQKENI. The CDR3 runs to 14 residues. The CDR3 DNA is TGTGCCAGCTCACCAAATACAGACTACTATGGCTACACCTTC. Translated: CASSPNTDYYGYTF.

J is TRBJ2-3 and V is TRBV7-9; 11 nucleotides align to TRBD1. This CDR3 is 15 amino acids long. In germline, CDR1 is SEHNR, CDR2 FQNEAQ (reference sequence). V gave up 5 bases and J gave up 4 bases; unmatched junction bases: 5. The CDR3 spells CASSHWTGGADTQYF. CDR3 nucleotide sequence: TGTGCCAGCAGCCACTGGACAGGGGGCGCAGATACGCAGTATTTT.

The chain carries TRBV13 and TRBJ2-1, with D possibly matching TRBD1 (6 bases). Germline V gene sequence: CDR1 PRHDT, CDR2 FYEKMQ (reference sequence). CDR3 length: 17 amino acids. Trimming took off 5 bases at V and 3 bases at J, with 20 bases between the two ends. The CDR3 coding sequence is TGTGCCAGCAGCCCCCGACGATTGGGGGCGCGCTACAATGAGCAGTTCTTC. Translating gives CASSPRRLGARYNEQFF.

By share, this clone counts as medium-sized (0.01 to 0.1%). The V gene is TRBV28, the J gene TRBJ2-7; 15 bases align to TRBD2. V lost 2 bases, J lost 5 bases, and 4 bases stayed unmatched. CDR3 length: 16 amino acids. Germline CDR1 MDHEN, CDR2 SYDVKM. CDR3 residues: CASSLGGLAGGDEQYF. The CDR3 nucleotides are TGTGCCAGCAGTTTAGGGGGACTAGCGGGAGGTGACGAGCAGTACTTC.

V and J are TRBV9 and TRBJ2-2, with D possibly being TRBD1 (6 bases). The V and J ends lost 0 bases and 5 bases respectively, with 11 bases between them. This CDR3 contains 15 residues. CDR1 and CDR2 from the germline V gene are SGDLS and YYNGEE. The CDR3 region has the DNA TGTGCCAGCAGCGTAGAGACAGGACCAACCGGGGAGCTGTTTTTT. Its translation is CASSVETGPTGELFF.

This chain links TRBV7-2 with TRBJ2-7; D unresolved. The CDR3 is 12 amino acids. The V and J ends lost 4 bases and 3 bases respectively, with 7 bases between them. Germline CDR1 SGHTA, CDR2 FQGNSA. The DNA for the CDR3 is TGTGCCAGCAGCTCCTGGGGCTACGAGCAGTACTTC. It specifies CASSSWGYEQYF.

This clone was counted once. The CDR3 here is CASSDGVGAGELFF. In DNA form, the CDR3 reads TGTGCCAGCTCTGACGGGGTGGGGGCCGGGGAGCTGTTTTTT. V and J are TRBV2 and TRBJ2-2, with D perhaps matching TRBD1 or TRBD2 (5 bases each). The V gene's germline CDR1 is SNHLY and CDR2 FYNNEI. With 8 bases removed from V and 6 bases from J, the gap between germline ends came to 16 bases. The CDR3 consists of 14 residues.

The chain uses TRBV28 and TRBJ2-7; 9 nucleotides align to TRBD2. The CDR3 has 13 residues. V lost 6 bases to trimming and J lost 3 bases; unmatched junction nucleotides: 3. Looked up from germline, CDR1 is MDHEN and CDR2 is SYDVKM. The CDR3 coding sequence is TGTGCCAGCAGCAGGACTAGCGACTACGAGCAGTACTTC. Protein: CASSRTSDYEQYF.

CDR3 coding DNA: TGTGCCAGCAGTCCCCCGGGGAACTCCGTCGGCACTGAAGCTTTCTTT. Translation: CASSPPGNSVGTEAFF. The chain carries TRBV2 and TRBJ1-1; no clear D. Looked up from germline, CDR1 is SNHLY and CDR2 is FYNNEI. Trimming removed 5 bases from V and 4 bases from J, with 20 bases in between. The CDR3 contains 16 residues.

J is TRBJ2-5 and V is TRBV6-1; 10 nucleotides match TRBD1. Trimming cost V 3 bases and J 6 bases; bases outside gene matches: 10. The CDR3 sequence is 16 residues long. Germline CDR1 is MNHNS and CDR2 is SASEGT. The CDR3 loop reads CASSDNLGQGWQTQYF. For the CDR3, the DNA is TGTGCCAGCAGTGATAATTTGGGACAGGGGTGGCAGACCCAGTACTTC.

The gene calls are TRBV19 and TRBJ1-1; D is unclear. CDR3 length: 15 residues. Trimming cost V 4 bases and J 2 bases, with 14 bases left between them. CDR1 LNHDA and CDR2 SQIVND come from the germline V gene (reference sequence). The chain's CDR3 is CASSTRTLPNTEAFF. DNA of the CDR3: TGTGCCAGTAGTACCCGTACACTACCCAACACTGAAGCTTTCTTT.

The chain links TRBV27 to TRBJ1-2, with D perhaps TRBD1 (6 bases). CDR1 and CDR2 (germline): MNHEY, SMNVEV (reference sequence). This CDR3 has 16 amino acids. V was trimmed by 3 bases and J by 3 bases, leaving 17 bases between them. The CDR3 region has the DNA TGTGCCAGCAGTTTGTCGGGGGGGGCGGGGTACTATGGCTACACCTTC. It is translated as CASSLSGGAGYYGYTF.

The chain combines TRBV7-8 with TRBJ2-1; perhaps TRBD2 as D (6 bases). The V and J ends lost 6 bases and 7 bases respectively, with 19 bases between them. This CDR3 is built from 15 residues. CDR1 is SGHVS, CDR2 FQNEAQ, per germline. The CDR3 DNA follows: TGTGCCAGCAGGAGGCTTAGCGGCCCAGGGAATGAGCAGTTCTTC. Translated, it gives CASRRLSGPGNEQFF.

The chain has TRBV18 and TRBJ2-7; D is perhaps TRBD1 or TRBD2 (5 bases each). This CDR3 has 14 residues. Trimming stripped 4 bases from V and 2 bases from J, with 12 bases between. The germline V gene has CDR1 KGHSH and CDR2 LQKENI. For the CDR3, the DNA is TGTGCCAGCTCACTTCGGGACGGGGCCTACGAGCAGTACTTC. Translated: CASSLRDGAYEQYF.

This chain connects TRBV29-1 to TRBJ2-2; D uncertain. Germline V lookup: CDR1 SQVTM, CDR2 ANQGSEA. The CDR3 has 12 amino acids. V lost 2 bases and J 6 bases, leaving 7 bases between the germline ends. CDR3 region: CSVESHSGELFF. CDR3 DNA sequence: TGCAGCGTTGAAAGTCATTCCGGGGAGCTGTTTTTT.

CDR3 in amino acids: CASSSLAGGGTDTQYF. The CDR3 coding sequence is TGTGCCAGCAGCTCCCTAGCGGGAGGTGGCACAGATACGCAGTATTTT. This chain links TRBV7-8 with TRBJ2-3; 11 positions agree with TRBD2. This CDR3 is built from 16 residues. Trimming at V came to 4 bases and at J to 1 base, leaving 4 bases not matched to a gene. Looked up from germline, CDR1 is SGHVS and CDR2 is FQNEAQ.

CDR3 loop: CASSFGTGTDTQYF. CDR3 nucleotides: TGCGCCAGCAGCTTCGGGACAGGCACAGATACGCAGTATTTT. This chain uses TRBV5-1 with TRBJ2-3; TRBD1 matches 7 bases. Germline lookup yields CDR1 SGHRS and CDR2 YFSETQ. This CDR3 spans 14 amino acids. The V and J ends lost 2 bases and 1 base, in that order; junction bases with no gene match: 1.

The chain employs TRBV5-8 and TRBJ1-1, with D unclear. Germline V gene lookup returns CDR1 SGHTS and CDR2 YDEGEE. V was trimmed by 2 bases and J by 6 bases, leaving 11 bases between them. This CDR3 comprises 13 residues. CDR3 sequence reads: CASSFEVTPEAFF. CDR3 nucleotides: TGTGCCAGCAGCTTCGAAGTTACCCCTGAAGCTTTCTTT.

The chain has TRBV7-9 and TRBJ2-5, with 8 bases identical to TRBD1. The V gene end was trimmed by 5 bases and the J gene end by 3 bases; junction bases not matched to a gene: 11. This CDR3 has 16 residues. Germline V gives CDR1 SEHNR, CDR2 FQNEAQ (reference sequence). The CDR3 spells CASSLGQVSWKETQYF. DNA of the CDR3: TGTGCCAGCAGCCTGGGACAGGTATCGTGGAAAGAGACCCAGTACTTC.

V usage is TRBV28 and J usage is TRBJ2-1, with 8 bases matching TRBD2. The CDR3 sequence is 15 residues long. CDR1 is MDHEN, CDR2 SYDVKM, per germline. The V gene end was trimmed by 6 bases and the J gene end by 5 bases; junction bases not matched to a gene: 9. CDR3 protein: CASSSAGEIDNEQFF. CDR3 in DNA: TGTGCCAGCAGCTCAGCGGGAGAAATCGACAATGAGCAGTTCTTC.

V is TRBV2 and J is TRBJ2-2; tentative D call: TRBD2 (6 bases). The CDR3 length is 15 residues. Trimming removed 7 bases at V and 3 bases at J, with 15 bases between. Per germline, CDR1 SNHLY and CDR2 FYNNEI. CDR3 DNA: TGTGCCAGCACTCGAGGGGACTCCTACACCGGGGAGCTGTTTTTT. Its translation is CASTRGDSYTGELFF. The full variable domain, its missing parts supplied by reference TRBV2 and TRBJ2-2, is EPEVTQTPSHQVTQMGQEVILRCVPISNHLYFYWYRQILGQKVEFLVSFYNNEISEKSEIFDDQFSVERPDGSNFTLKIRSTKLEDSAMYFCASTRGDSYTGELFFGEGSRLTVL.

This CDR3 is CASSTGTDYLEESKEQYF. The DNA for the CDR3 is TGCGCCAGCAGCACCGGGACCGATTACCTGGAAGAGAGTAAAGAGCAGTACTTC. This chain uses TRBV5-1 with TRBJ2-7; D is tentatively TRBD1 or TRBD2 (5 bases each). CDR3 length: 18 amino acids. V was trimmed by 4 bases and J by 7 bases, leaving 30 bases between them. Germline-derived CDR1 and CDR2 are SGHRS and YFSETQ. Drawing the rest from reference TRBV5-1 and TRBJ2-7, the complete variable domain is KAGVTQTPRYLIKTRGQQVTLSCSPISGHRSVSWYQQTPGQGLQFLFEYFSETQRNKGNFPGRFSGRQFSNSRSEMNVSTLELGDSALYLCASSTGTDYLEESKEQYFGPGTRLTVT.

The rearrangement links TRBV18 to TRBJ2-1; D not certain. V was trimmed by 2 bases and J by 7 bases, leaving 3 bases between them. The germline gives CDR1 KGHSH, CDR2 LQKENI. This CDR3 is 11 amino acids long. DNA for the CDR3: TGTGCCAGCTCACCAAATAATGAGCAGTTCTTC. Protein: CASSPNNEQFF. Full variable domain (rest looked up from reference TRBV18 and TRBJ2-1): NAGVMQNPRHLVRRRGQEARLRCSPMKGHSHVYWYRQLPEEGLKFMVYLQKENIIDESGMPKERFSAEFPKEGPSILRIQQVVRGDSAAYFCASSPNNEQFFGPGTRLTVL.

V usage is TRBV29-1 and J usage is TRBJ2-7; D is possibly TRBD1 (6 bases). The V and J ends lost 7 bases and 2 bases respectively, with 12 bases between them. CDR1 is SQVTM, CDR2 ANQGSEA, per germline. CDR3 length: 12 amino acids. The DNA of the CDR3 is TGCAGCGCTGTGGACAGTGCCTACGAGCAGTACTTC. It specifies CSAVDSAYEQYF.

CDR3 sequence: CASSTGTSSYNEQFF. The CDR3 bases are TGTGCCAGCAGCACCGGGACTAGCTCCTACAATGAGCAGTTCTTC. The genes are TRBV9 and TRBJ2-1; 8 bases align to TRBD2. The V gene's germline CDR1 is SGDLS and CDR2 YYNGEE. V was clipped by 4 bases and J by 0 bases; unmatched bases: 3. This CDR3 region has 15 residues.

The CDR3 DNA is TGTGCCAGCAGTGGAGGGGTCTTAGAGACCCAGTACTTC. This sequence encodes CASSGGVLETQYF. The V gene is TRBV2, the J gene TRBJ2-5; either TRBD1 or TRBD2 may supply D (5 bases each). The CDR3 extends over 13 amino acids. Between the trimmed V and J ends, which lost 4 bases and 4 bases, there was a span of 10 bases. Per germline, CDR1 SNHLY and CDR2 FYNNEI.

The V call is TRBV19, the J call TRBJ2-7, with D perhaps matching TRBD1 (6 bases). CDR1 is LNHDA, CDR2 SQIVND, per germline (reference sequence). V was shortened by 7 bases and J by 6 bases, with 19 bases between the two germline ends. This CDR3 is built from 14 residues. The CDR3 loop is CASTPTGAFVEQYF. The CDR3 region has the DNA TGTGCCAGTACCCCGACAGGCGCGTTTGTCGAGCAGTACTTC. The full variable domain, with the rest looked up from reference TRBV19 and TRBJ2-7, is DGGITQSPKYLFRKEGQNVTLSCEQNLNHDAMYWYRQDPGQGLRLIYYSQIVNDFQKGDIAEGYSVSREKKESFPLTVTSAQKNPTAFYLCASTPTGAFVEQYFGPGTRLTVT.

The gene calls are TRBV2 and TRBJ1-6; D is undetermined. V was shortened by 8 bases and J by 5 bases, with 16 bases between the two germline ends. Germline CDR1 is SNHLY and CDR2 is FYNNEI. The CDR3 consists of 15 residues. The CDR3, as DNA: TGTGCCAGCGATAGCGGTCGTAGAGATAATTCACCCCTCCACTTT. Protein product: CASDSGRRDNSPLHF. Combining the CDR3 with reference TRBV2 and TRBJ1-6 gives the whole variable domain EPEVTQTPSHQVTQMGQEVILRCVPISNHLYFYWYRQILGQKVEFLVSFYNNEISEKSEIFDDQFSVERPDGSNFTLKIRSTKLEDSAMYFCASDSGRRDNSPLHFGNGTRLTVT.

The V gene is TRBV7-8, the J gene TRBJ2-3; D is perhaps TRBD1 or TRBD2 (5 bases each). The ends were cut back, 0 bases at V and 2 bases at J, with 15 bases in the middle. Germline CDR1 is SGHVS and CDR2 is FQNEAQ. This CDR3 spans 17 amino acids. The CDR3, as DNA: TGTGCCAGCAGCTTAGCCTGGGGGAGTCGGCACACAGATACGCAGTATTTT. Translated, it gives CASSLAWGSRHTDTQYF.